Listed below are T cell receptor beta chains from one sample, sequenced in a study of response to subunit inactivated influenza vaccine. TCRdb ran MiXCR on the RT-PCR reads and lists one entry per CDR3 protein. The sample carries just under 550,000 distinct CDR3 sequences, roughly 25% recorded once. These data were also reused for a study on T cells expressing NK-cell markers.

The sample in question was CD4+ T cells sorted from PBMCs, obtained approximately 13 days after vaccination. The source is a man aged 45-65 years who received an inactivated influenza vaccine. Both conserved end residues are part of each CDR3. A D gene is named only where the DNA matches it firmly. Size values are once, few and many counts, or a class for expanded clones, and some rows have none.

CDR3aa: CASSRRGQERGELFF
CDR3nt: TGTGCCAGCAGTAGAAGAGGACAGGAAAGGGGGGAGCTGTTTTTT
abundance: NA
j_gene: TRBJ2-2
d_gene: TRBD1
v_gene: TRBV6-2/TRBV6-3

CDR3aa: CASRGGTGVDTQYF
CDR3nt: TGTGCCAGCAGGGGTGGGACAGGGGTAGATACGCAGTATTTT
abundance: NA
j_gene: TRBJ2-3
d_gene: TRBD1
v_gene: TRBV12-3/TRBV12-4

CDR3aa: CASSASGASTDTQYF
CDR3nt: TGTGCCAGCAGTGCTAGCGGGGCTAGCACAGATACGCAGTATTTT
abundance: NA
j_gene: TRBJ2-3
d_gene: TRBD2
v_gene: TRBV6-1

CDR3aa: CATSSPWGRDSNQPQHF
CDR3nt: TGTGCCACCAGCAGCCCCTGGGGACGGGATAGCAATCAGCCCCAGCATTTT
abundance: NA
j_gene: TRBJ1-5
d_gene: NA
v_gene: TRBV15

CDR3aa: CAWSVGLGTAEKLFF
CDR3nt: TGTGCCTGGAGTGTAGGTCTGGGAACGGCAGAAAAACTGTTTTTT
abundance: NA
j_gene: TRBJ1-4
d_gene: NA
v_gene: TRBV30

CDR3aa: CASSLPLAGVRETQYF
CDR3nt: TGCGCCAGCAGCCTTCCACTAGCGGGAGTTCGGGAGACCCAGTACTTC
abundance: NA
j_gene: TRBJ2-5
d_gene: TRBD2
v_gene: TRBV4-1

CDR3aa: CASSLSQGISYEQYF
CDR3nt: TGCGCCAGCAGCCTCTCCCAGGGCATCTCCTACGAGCAGTACTTC
abundance: few
j_gene: TRBJ2-7
d_gene: NA
v_gene: TRBV4-3

CDR3aa: CSVIPSKDTQYF
CDR3nt: TGCAGCGTTATACCAAGTAAAGATACGCAGTATTTT
abundance: once
j_gene: TRBJ2-3
d_gene: NA
v_gene: TRBV29-1

CDR3aa: CATSRLAGVIEQYF
CDR3nt: TGTGCCACCAGCAGACTAGCGGGAGTTATCGAGCAGTACTTC
abundance: few
j_gene: TRBJ2-7
d_gene: TRBD2
v_gene: TRBV15

CDR3aa: CASSLVEGGETQYF
CDR3nt: TGTGCCAGCAGCTTAGTAGAGGGGGGAGAGACCCAGTACTTC
abundance: NA
j_gene: TRBJ2-5
d_gene: NA
v_gene: TRBV7-2

CDR3aa: CASSGAAGQGFSYEQYF
CDR3nt: TGTGCCAGCAGTGGCGCCGCGGGACAGGGTTTTTCCTACGAGCAGTACTTC
abundance: NA
j_gene: TRBJ2-7
d_gene: TRBD1
v_gene: TRBV6-1

CDR3aa: CASSPKGGRGGYTF
CDR3nt: TGTGCCAGCAGCCCGAAGGGCGGACGCGGTGGCTACACCTTC
abundance: few
j_gene: TRBJ1-2
d_gene: NA
v_gene: TRBV7-9

CDR3aa: CATSDFGTGGIETQYF
CDR3nt: TGTGCCACCAGTGACTTCGGGACAGGGGGCATAGAGACCCAGTACTTC
abundance: NA
j_gene: TRBJ2-5
d_gene: TRBD1
v_gene: TRBV24-1

CDR3aa: CASNRTGGGADTQYF
CDR3nt: TGTGCCAGCAACCGGACGGGGGGAGGTGCAGATACGCAGTATTTT
abundance: few
j_gene: TRBJ2-3
d_gene: TRBD2
v_gene: TRBV12-3/TRBV12-4

CDR3aa: CASSATGRLGDTQYF
CDR3nt: TGCGCCAGCAGCGCGACAGGGCGCTTGGGGGATACGCAGTATTTT
abundance: NA
j_gene: TRBJ2-3
d_gene: TRBD1
v_gene: TRBV5-1

CDR3aa: CASSETSGGTDTQYF
CDR3nt: TGTGCCAGCAGCGAGACTAGCGGGGGGACAGATACGCAGTATTTT
abundance: NA
j_gene: TRBJ2-3
d_gene: TRBD2
v_gene: TRBV4-2

CDR3aa: CASSLEGSGGGYNEQFF
CDR3nt: TGCGCCAGCAGCTTGGAAGGTAGCGGGGGCGGCTACAATGAGCAGTTCTTC
abundance: many
j_gene: TRBJ2-1
d_gene: TRBD2
v_gene: TRBV5-1

CDR3aa: CASTLGPSGNQPQHF
CDR3nt: TGTGCCAGCACGCTCGGACCCTCGGGCAATCAGCCCCAGCATTTT
abundance: NA
j_gene: TRBJ1-5
d_gene: NA
v_gene: TRBV28

CDR3aa: CASSVTPDTGELFF
CDR3nt: TGTGCCAGCAGCGTAACCCCCGACACCGGGGAGCTGTTTTTT
abundance: NA
j_gene: TRBJ2-2
d_gene: NA
v_gene: TRBV9

CDR3aa: CASSSPGLPSSTDTQYF
CDR3nt: TGTGCCAGCAGTTCGCCGGGACTCCCTTCTAGCACAGATACGCAGTATTTT
abundance: many
j_gene: TRBJ2-3
d_gene: NA
v_gene: TRBV12-3/TRBV12-4

CDR3aa: CASRRLGQGIYEQYF
CDR3nt: TGTGCCAGCAGGCGTTTGGGACAGGGTATCTACGAGCAGTACTTC
abundance: NA
j_gene: TRBJ2-7
d_gene: TRBD1
v_gene: TRBV6-2/TRBV6-3

CDR3aa: CAISEVHEQFF
CDR3nt: TGTGCCATCAGTGAGGTCCATGAGCAGTTCTTC
abundance: NA
j_gene: TRBJ2-1
d_gene: NA
v_gene: TRBV10-3

CDR3aa: CASSVTGTSYEQYF
CDR3nt: TGTGCCAGCAGTGTGACAGGGACGAGCTACGAGCAGTACTTC
abundance: NA
j_gene: TRBJ2-7
d_gene: TRBD1
v_gene: TRBV2

CDR3aa: CSVAVFQKETQYF
CDR3nt: TGCAGCGTGGCGGTGTTTCAGAAAGAGACCCAGTACTTC
abundance: many
j_gene: TRBJ2-5
d_gene: NA
v_gene: TRBV29-1

CDR3aa: CASARLDSYEQYF
CDR3nt: TGTGCCAGCGCCCGACTGGACAGCTACGAGCAGTACTTC
abundance: few
j_gene: TRBJ2-7
d_gene: NA
v_gene: TRBV7-8

CDR3aa: CASSRETGYEQYF
CDR3nt: TGTGCCAGCAGCCGCGAGACAGGATACGAGCAGTACTTC
abundance: NA
j_gene: TRBJ2-7
d_gene: NA
v_gene: TRBV4-2

CDR3aa: CASTQRAGKGTEAFF
CDR3nt: TGTGCCAGCACCCAACGGGCGGGAAAGGGGACTGAAGCTTTCTTT
abundance: few
j_gene: TRBJ1-1
d_gene: NA
v_gene: TRBV11-2

CDR3aa: CASSRRTGTEAFF
CDR3nt: TGTGCCAGCAGCCGTAGGACAGGTACCGAAGCTTTCTTT
abundance: few
j_gene: TRBJ1-1
d_gene: TRBD1
v_gene: TRBV7-9

CDR3aa: CSARVLASGGKSSYNEQFF
CDR3nt: TGCAGTGCTAGAGTTCTGGCTAGCGGGGGTAAGAGCTCCTACAATGAGCAGTTCTTC
abundance: NA
j_gene: TRBJ2-1
d_gene: TRBD2
v_gene: TRBV20-1

CDR3aa: CASSTEQPYEQYF
CDR3nt: TGTGCCAGCAGCACGGAACAACCCTACGAGCAGTACTTC
abundance: few
j_gene: TRBJ2-7
d_gene: NA
v_gene: TRBV14

CDR3aa: CASSQEWGGKYEQYF
CDR3nt: TGCGCCAGCAGCCAAGAATGGGGGGGCAAATACGAGCAGTACTTC
abundance: few
j_gene: TRBJ2-7
d_gene: NA
v_gene: TRBV4-3

CDR3aa: CSVGDRRSGANVLTF
CDR3nt: TGCAGCGTTGGCGATCGTCGCTCTGGGGCCAACGTCCTGACTTTC
abundance: NA
j_gene: TRBJ2-6
d_gene: NA
v_gene: TRBV29-1

CDR3aa: CASSVDGFSGNTIYF
CDR3nt: TGTGCCAGCAGCGTAGACGGCTTCTCTGGAAACACCATATATTTT
abundance: NA
j_gene: TRBJ1-3
d_gene: NA
v_gene: TRBV9

CDR3aa: CASSQEAGGYQETQYF
CDR3nt: TGCGCCAGCAGCCAAGAGGCCGGGGGGTACCAAGAGACCCAGTACTTC
abundance: NA
j_gene: TRBJ2-5
d_gene: TRBD2
v_gene: TRBV4-1

CDR3aa: CASSPMGLGETQYF
CDR3nt: TGTGCCAGCAGCCCTATGGGGCTTGGAGAGACCCAGTACTTC
abundance: NA
j_gene: TRBJ2-5
d_gene: NA
v_gene: TRBV9

CDR3aa: CASSYSWGTGGNEQFF
CDR3nt: TGTGCCAGCAGTTACTCCTGGGGAACGGGCGGCAATGAGCAGTTCTTC
abundance: many
j_gene: TRBJ2-1
d_gene: NA
v_gene: TRBV6-2/TRBV6-3

CDR3aa: CASWTSGFTGEQFF
CDR3nt: TGTGCCAGCTGGACTAGCGGGTTTACGGGTGAGCAGTTCTTC
abundance: NA
j_gene: TRBJ2-1
d_gene: TRBD2
v_gene: TRBV28